The entry that follows covers one T cell receptor (beta chain) sequence. The data belong to a study of blood T cell repertoires in COVID-19. Produced via immunoSEQ multiplex PCR; TCRdb's table is partial and in-frame only. The sample consists of some 400,000 clones, more than 75% of them appearing once. There are 15 residues in the CDR3. V was trimmed by 1 base and J by 0 bases, leaving 12 bases between them. Per the germline V gene, CDR1 is GTSNPN and CDR2 is SVGIG (reference sequence). Sequencing was done on a sample of peripheral blood. The chain carries TRBV30 and TRBJ1-1, with D unclear. The source is a human donor in a cohort sampled during active COVID-19. This CDR3 reads CAWSDGWPMNTEAFF. The CDR3 nucleotides read TGTGCCTGGAGTGACGGGTGGCCCATGAACACTGAAGCTTTCTTT.